Presented here are 2 T cell receptor beta chains from one specimen sequenced in a study of Ad26.COV2.S vaccination and SARS-CoV-2 variants. Treatment indicated: about 20 received Ad26.COV2.S at low or high dose, single or two shots; roughly 5 received placebo; per-sample allocation not given. All samples were drawn on day 63, counting from the first vaccine or placebo injection. The repertoire was sequenced with immunoSEQ multiplex PCR; TCRdb's copy has only in-frame clones and lacks some. The data hold around 300,000 clones, with 80% to 90% observed a single time. Sequences were derived from peripheral blood, sampled in a trial of Ad26.COV2.S vaccine versus placebo. The receptors were gathered from a person aged 18-60 years who received the Ad26.COV2.S COVID-19 vaccine or a placebo.

This chain joins TRBV6-1 and TRBJ2-5, with 9 bases lining up with TRBD2. The CDR3 has 16 residues. CDR1 and CDR2 (germline): MNHNS, SASEGT. V gave up 4 bases and J gave up 5 bases; unmatched junction bases: 11. This chain's CDR3 is CASSAWWREGDETQYF. DNA for the CDR3: TGTGCCAGCAGTGCCTGGTGGCGGGAGGGAGACGAGACCCAGTACTTC.

Here the CDR3 reads CASSEIGNEQFF. The CDR3 DNA follows: TGTGCCAGCAGTGAAATAGGGAATGAGCAGTTCTTC. V gene TRBV2 combines with J gene TRBJ2-1; D gene ambiguous. The CDR3 has 12 amino acids. V lost 2 bases and J lost 7, with 6 bases in between. Germline V gene sequence: CDR1 SNHLY, CDR2 FYNNEI.